A selection of T cell receptor beta chains follows, all from one sample in a study of molecular identifiers for immune sequencing clone quantification. In TCRdb, the PCR reads were re-called with MiXCR into one record per CDR3 protein. This sample carries just under 650,000 distinct CDR3 sequences, roughly 21% of them seen once, and the ten largest clones take roughly 0.9%. The sequenced sample was naive CD8+ T cells from blood, with Jurkat cell RNA spiked in. The receptors were gathered from a human donor in good health. Some libraries in this study had Jurkat cell RNA spiked in. CDR3s include the opening cysteine and the closing phenylalanine or tryptophan. Fields, in order: D gene, clone size, V gene, J gene, CDR3 length, CDR3 protein, CDR3 DNA. A D gene is named only where the DNA matches it firmly. Expanded clones are given a class, and other clones once, few, many or no size at all.

>.|many|TRBV25-1|TRBJ1-1|13
CASGFARGTEAFF
TGTGCCAGTGGGTTTGCAAGGGGCACTGAAGCTTTCTTT
>TRBD1|few|TRBV9|TRBJ2-7|14
CASSGTGDSYEQYF
TGTGCCAGCAGCGGAACAGGGGACTCCTACGAGCAGTACTTC
>.|many|TRBV11-2|TRBJ2-3|16
CASSFLPGSGTDTQYF
TGTGCCAGCAGCTTCCTACCAGGGTCTGGCACAGATACGCAGTATTTT
>TRBD2|few|TRBV9|TRBJ2-7|14
CASSVAVSGGEQYF
TGTGCCAGCAGCGTAGCCGTTAGCGGGGGGGAGCAGTACTTC
>.|many|TRBV7-9|TRBJ2-1|14
CASSLGEIYNEQFF
TGTGCCAGCAGCTTAGGAGAGATTTACAATGAGCAGTTCTTC
>.|few|TRBV28|TRBJ1-1|14
CASNWDGLNTEAFF
TGTGCCAGCAATTGGGACGGATTGAACACTGAAGCTTTCTTT
>.|few|TRBV6-5|TRBJ2-7|14
CASSYSGTVFEQCF
TGTGCCAGCAGTTACTCGGGGACCGTGTTCGAGCAGTGCTTC
>.|.|TRBV29-1|TRBJ1-1|13
CGVEVWENTEAFF
TGCGGCGTTGAAGTCTGGGAGAACACTGAAGCTTTCTTT
>.|many|TRBV4-3|TRBJ1-5|14
CASSQVMLDQPQHF
TGCGCCAGCAGCCAAGTCATGCTGGATCAGCCCCAGCATTTT
>.|.|TRBV27|TRBJ2-2|11
CASSSWAGMFF
TGTGCCAGCAGTTCTTGGGCAGGGATGTTTTTT
>TRBD1|.|TRBV12-3/TRBV12-4|TRBJ2-7|14
CASSHIGTGNEQYF
TGTGCCAGCAGTCATATAGGGACAGGTAACGAGCAGTACTTC
>TRBD1|.|TRBV27|TRBJ2-1|15
CASRQQGASYNEQFF
TGTGCCAGCAGACAACAGGGGGCTTCCTACAATGAGCAGTTCTTC